The rows below give T cell receptor beta chains drawn from one sample of a study of shared clonotypes between healthy human individuals. Only in-frame clones appear in the TCRdb table, and some are missing; sequencing was by immunoSEQ multiplex PCR. The sample lists roughly 2,000,000 clones; about 94% were seen once. Sequenced input: naive CD8+ T cells sorted from blood. These receptor sequences come from a man younger than 35 in good health. The CDR3 runs from the conserved cysteine through the conserved F or W. D genes are given only for firm matches. Size values are once, few and many counts, or a class for expanded clones, and some rows have none.

D gene | J gene | clone size | V gene | CDR3 protein | CDR3 DNA
NA | TRBJ2-1 | NA | TRBV6-1 | CASWIRFGGNEQFF | TGTGCCAGCTGGATCAGGTTTGGCGGCAATGAGCAGTTCTTC
NA | TRBJ2-1 | NA | TRBV10-3 | CAISDPPDRFAEQFF | TGTGCCATCAGTGATCCCCCGGACAGATTCGCTGAGCAGTTCTTC
NA | TRBJ1-5 | NA | TRBV10-3 | CATRSSLNSNQPQHF | TGTGCCACTAGGAGTTCGCTGAATAGCAATCAGCCCCAGCATTTT
NA | TRBJ2-7 | NA | TRBV6-1 | CASSYGGEQYF | TGTGCCAGCAGTTACGGCGGAGAGCAGTACTTC
TRBD2 | TRBJ2-2 | NA | TRBV7-6 | CASSPGTSGGAGELFF | TGTGCCAGCAGCCCCGGGACTAGCGGGGGGGCCGGGGAGCTGTTTTTT
NA | TRBJ1-2 | NA | TRBV4-1 | CASSQGGSSGYTF | TGCGCCAGCAGCCAAGGGGGTTCCAGCGGCTACACCTTC
NA | TRBJ1-4 | NA | TRBV7-9 | CASSLGGGREKLFF | TGTGCCAGCAGCTTAGGTGGTGGACGGGAAAAACTGTTTTTT
TRBD2 | TRBJ2-1 | once | TRBV2 | CASSDSGAVNNEQFF | TGTGCCAGCAGCGATAGCGGGGCTGTCAACAATGAGCAGTTCTTC
NA | TRBJ1-1 | NA | TRBV7-8 | CASSPQGPNTEAFF | TGTGCCAGCAGTCCTCAGGGGCCGAACACTGAAGCTTTCTTT
NA | TRBJ1-6 | few | TRBV4-1 | CASSQDIGVLSPLHF | TGCGCCAGCAGCCAAGATATTGGGGTTTTGTCACCCCTCCACTTT
TRBD1 | TRBJ2-7 | NA | TRBV28 | CASSYGTGAYEQYF | TGTGCCAGCAGTTACGGGACAGGGGCCTACGAGCAGTACTTC
TRBD1 | TRBJ1-1 | NA | TRBV5-4 | CASRLTGSGVNTEAFF | TGTGCCAGCAGATTGACAGGGAGCGGTGTGAACACTGAAGCTTTCTTT
TRBD1 | TRBJ2-7 | NA | TRBV7-8 | CASSLEDRAISYEQYF | TGTGCCAGCAGCTTAGAGGACAGGGCCATCTCCTACGAGCAGTACTTC
NA | TRBJ1-5 | NA | TRBV9 | CASSTSTGPQHF | TGTGCCAGCAGTACATCGACAGGCCCCCAGCATTTT
TRBD2 | TRBJ2-2 | NA | TRBV5-1 | CASSLGTSGTGGELFF | TGCGCCAGCAGCTTGGGGACTAGCGGGACCGGCGGGGAGCTGTTTTTT
TRBD1 | TRBJ1-1 | NA | TRBV29-1 | CSVRDRGQTEAFF | TGCAGCGTCAGAGACAGGGGGCAGACTGAAGCTTTCTTT
TRBD2 | TRBJ2-7 | NA | TRBV7-6 | CASSLGTSGGAYEQYF | TGTGCCAGCAGCTTAGGGACTAGCGGGGGGGCCTACGAGCAGTACTTC
NA | TRBJ2-3 | NA | TRBV6-6 | CASSYSIGDTQYF | TGTGCCAGCAGTTACTCGATTGGAGATACGCAGTATTTT
NA | TRBJ2-7 | NA | TRBV25-1 | CASQSYEQYF | TGTGCCAGCCAATCCTACGAGCAGTACTTC
TRBD1 | TRBJ2-7 | once | TRBV27 | CASSQTLQGRHEQYF | TGTGCCAGCAGCCAAACCTTACAGGGGCGGCACGAGCAGTACTTC
TRBD1 | TRBJ1-2 | NA | TRBV5-1 | CASSSGTGGVWNRDYGYTF | TGCGCCAGCAGTTCCGGGACAGGGGGCGTTTGGAACCGTGACTATGGCTACACCTTC
NA | TRBJ1-1 | NA | TRBV29-1 | CSVNTPSAGDTEAFF | TGCAGCGTCAATACCCCGTCCGCCGGGGACACTGAAGCTTTCTTT
NA | TRBJ2-7 | NA | TRBV28 | CASSLIRTPLGEQYF | TGTGCCAGCAGTTTAATCAGGACCCCTCTGGGCGAGCAGTACTTC